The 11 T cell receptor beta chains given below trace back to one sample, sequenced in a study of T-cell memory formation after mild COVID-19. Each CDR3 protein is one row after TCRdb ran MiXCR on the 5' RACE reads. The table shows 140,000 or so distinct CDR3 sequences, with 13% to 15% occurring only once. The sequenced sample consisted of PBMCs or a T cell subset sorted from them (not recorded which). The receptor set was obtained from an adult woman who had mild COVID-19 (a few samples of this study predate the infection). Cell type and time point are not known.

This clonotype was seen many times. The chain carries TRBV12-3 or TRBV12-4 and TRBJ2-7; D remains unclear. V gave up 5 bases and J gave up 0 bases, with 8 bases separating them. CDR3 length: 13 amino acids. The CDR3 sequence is CASSAGVSYEQYF. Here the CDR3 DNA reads TGTGCCAGCAGTGCTGGAGTCTCCTACGAGCAGTACTTC.

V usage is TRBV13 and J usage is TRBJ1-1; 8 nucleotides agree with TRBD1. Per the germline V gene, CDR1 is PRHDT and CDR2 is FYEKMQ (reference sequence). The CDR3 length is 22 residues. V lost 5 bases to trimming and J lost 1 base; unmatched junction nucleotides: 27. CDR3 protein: CASSHNLPGQALIQEGNTEAFF. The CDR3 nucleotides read TGTGCCAGCAGCCACAACCTACCGGGACAGGCCTTAATCCAGGAGGGGAACACTGAAGCTTTCTTT.

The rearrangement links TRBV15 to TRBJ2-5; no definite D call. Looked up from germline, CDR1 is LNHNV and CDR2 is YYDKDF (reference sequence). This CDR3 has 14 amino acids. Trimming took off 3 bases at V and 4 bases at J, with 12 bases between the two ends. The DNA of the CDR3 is TGTGCCACCAGCAGGCCCAGGCTCGGAGAGACCCAGTACTTC. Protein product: CATSRPRLGETQYF. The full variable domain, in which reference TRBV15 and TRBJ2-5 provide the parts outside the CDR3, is DAMVIQNPRYQVTQFGKPVTLSCSQTLNHNVMYWYQQKSSQAPKLLFHYYDKDFNNEADTPDNFQSRRPNTSFCFLDIRSPGLGDTAMYLCATSRPRLGETQYFGPGTRLLVL.

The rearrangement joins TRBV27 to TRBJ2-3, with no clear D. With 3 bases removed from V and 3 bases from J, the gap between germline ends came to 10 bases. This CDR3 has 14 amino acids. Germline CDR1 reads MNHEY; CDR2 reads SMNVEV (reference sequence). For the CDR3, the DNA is TGTGCCAGCAGTTTCCGACGGTCTACAGATACGCAGTATTTT. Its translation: CASSFRRSTDTQYF.

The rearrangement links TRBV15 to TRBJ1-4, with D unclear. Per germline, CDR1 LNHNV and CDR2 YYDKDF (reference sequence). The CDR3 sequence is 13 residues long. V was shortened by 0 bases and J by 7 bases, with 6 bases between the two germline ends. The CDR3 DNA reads TGTGCCACCAGCAGAGAGGGTGGTGAAAAACTGTTTTTT. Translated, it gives CATSREGGEKLFF.

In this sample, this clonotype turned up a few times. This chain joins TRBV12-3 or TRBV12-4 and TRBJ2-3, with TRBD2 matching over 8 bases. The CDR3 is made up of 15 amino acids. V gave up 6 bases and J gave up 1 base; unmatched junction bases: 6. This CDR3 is CASRGTSGRTDTQYF. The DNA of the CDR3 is TGTGCCAGCAGGGGAACTAGCGGACGCACAGATACGCAGTATTTT.

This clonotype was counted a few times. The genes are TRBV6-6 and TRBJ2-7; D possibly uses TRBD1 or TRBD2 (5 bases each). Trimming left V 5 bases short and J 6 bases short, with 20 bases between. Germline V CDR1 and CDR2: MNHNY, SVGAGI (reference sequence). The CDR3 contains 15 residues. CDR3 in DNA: TGTGCCAGCAGTCGGACGGGATGGGGGAATATCGAGCAGTACTTC. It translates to CASSRTGWGNIEQYF.

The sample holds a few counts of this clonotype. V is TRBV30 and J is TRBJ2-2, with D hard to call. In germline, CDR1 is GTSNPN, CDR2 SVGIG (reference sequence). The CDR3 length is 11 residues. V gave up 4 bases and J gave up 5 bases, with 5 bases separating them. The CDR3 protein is CAWTVTGELFF. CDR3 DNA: TGTGCCTGGACTGTGACCGGGGAGCTGTTTTTT.

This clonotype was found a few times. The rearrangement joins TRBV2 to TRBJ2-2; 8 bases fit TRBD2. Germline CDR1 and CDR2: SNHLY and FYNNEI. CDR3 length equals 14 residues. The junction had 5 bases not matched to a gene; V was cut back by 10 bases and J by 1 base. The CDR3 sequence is CAIQAGENTGELFF. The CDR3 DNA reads TGTGCCATACAAGCGGGAGAGAACACCGGGGAGCTGTTTTTT.

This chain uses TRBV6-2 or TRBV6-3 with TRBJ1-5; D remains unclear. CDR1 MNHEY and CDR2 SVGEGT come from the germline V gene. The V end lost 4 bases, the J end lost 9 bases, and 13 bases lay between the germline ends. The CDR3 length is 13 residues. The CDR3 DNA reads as TGTGCCAGCAGTTCCAGTCCCGGACGGCCCCAGCATTTT. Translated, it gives CASSSSPGRPQHF.

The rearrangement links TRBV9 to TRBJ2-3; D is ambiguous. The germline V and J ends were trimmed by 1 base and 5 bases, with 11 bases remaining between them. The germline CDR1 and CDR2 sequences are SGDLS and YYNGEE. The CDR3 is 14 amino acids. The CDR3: CASSVRATVDTQYF. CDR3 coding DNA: TGTGCCAGCAGCGTAAGGGCGACCGTAGATACGCAGTATTTT.